A single sample is the source of the 2 T cell receptor beta chains below, sequenced in a study of blood T cell repertoires in COVID-19 (dated by TCRdb to 2018 to 2021). Library prep was done by the immunoSEQ multiplex PCR assay. The clones in this table, taken by TCRdb from immuneACCESS, are in-frame only. Not every clone is retained; where verified, under half of the shortfall comes from an unresolved V gene, and the cause of the rest is unknown. The sample table records more than 350,000 clones; 87% of these occur just once. The ten largest clones capture 10% of the sample. Sample: PBMCs or T cells enriched from blood (not recorded which). Receptors were obtained from a woman aged 45-59 years who had recovered from COVID-19.

V is TRBV2 and J is TRBJ1-6; possibly TRBD1 for D (6 bases). Germline assignment: CDR1 SNHLY and CDR2 FYNNEI. This CDR3 is 18 amino acids long. The V gene lost 1 base and the J gene lost 0 bases, with 13 bases spanning the gap. The CDR3, as DNA: TGTGCCAGCAGTGAAGTGGGGGCTAGGAGCTCCTATAATTCACCCCTCCACTTT. It specifies CASSEVGARSSYNSPLHF.

The rearrangement uses TRBV30 and TRBJ1-2; D is unclear. The CDR3 spans 13 residues. V lost 6 bases and J 2 bases, leaving 13 bases between the germline ends. Looked up from germline, CDR1 is GTSNPN and CDR2 is SVGIG (reference sequence). The CDR3 nucleotides read TGTGCCTGCCCAGGCGAGGGAAACTATGGCTACACCTTC. This gives the protein CACPGEGNYGYTF.